A few counts support the clone carrying this T cell receptor beta chain. Trimming cost V 9 bases and J 5 bases, with 20 bases left between them. CDR1 and CDR2 (germline): MNHEY, SVGEGT. CDR3 length equals 15 residues. TCRdb itself ran the RACE reads through MiXCR, one entry per CDR3 protein. The table shows approximately 97,000 distinct CDR3 sequences, with less than 35% occurring only once. Sample time point: patch test 3, about 24 weeks after DPC sensitization. Described treatment: therapeutic diphenylcyclopropenone sensitization with weekly scalp DPC. These data are taken from a study of human T cells and chemical hapten exposure.

The source of this sequence is a man in his forties or fifties with alopecia areata. Some clones in this sample may be carry-over from other donors' samples. The sequenced sample was whole blood, obtained in connection with sensitization to the hapten diphenylcyclopropenone (DPC). The chain has TRBV6-2 or TRBV6-3 and TRBJ1-5, with a tentative D call TRBD1 (5 bases). Here the CDR3 DNA reads TGTGCCAGTAGGGAGGTCGGGGGAGGGGATCAGCCCCAGCATTTT. Protein: CASREVGGGDQPQHF.